These 25 T cell receptor beta chains were sequenced from one sample in a study of CD8 T cells in Susac syndrome. RNA in amounts of about 0.5 to 1 ug was reverse transcribed with random hexamers. In TCRdb, the immunoSEQ multiplex PCR reads were re-called with MiXCR into one record per CDR3 protein. The sample has almost 450,000 distinct CDR3 sequences, approximately 85% seen once. The sequencing sample was made of CD8+ T cells from PBMCs. Receptors were obtained from a human donor with multiple sclerosis.

This rearrangement joins TRBV28 to TRBJ2-7; D remains unclear. Trimming stripped 6 bases from V and 0 bases from J, with 18 bases between. This CDR3 has 16 residues. The germline V gene encodes CDR1 MDHEN and CDR2 SYDVKM. The CDR3 sequence: CASSHLPPASSYEQYF. CDR3 sequence (DNA): TGTGCCAGCAGCCACCTTCCACCTGCCTCCTCCTACGAGCAGTACTTC.

Only a few counts were recorded for this clonotype. V usage is TRBV27 and J usage is TRBJ2-5; D unresolved. V lost 3 bases, J lost 4 bases, and 9 bases lay in between. The V gene's germline CDR1 is MNHEY and CDR2 SMNVEV (reference sequence). This CDR3 has 13 residues. The CDR3 nucleotides read TGTGCCAGCAGTTTTGGGCCCGTAGAGACCCAGTACTTC. Translated, it gives CASSFGPVETQYF.

The chain links TRBV19 to TRBJ1-5; no firm D call. This CDR3 is built from 14 residues. Germline V lookup: CDR1 LNHDA, CDR2 SQIVND (reference sequence). V was clipped by 5 bases and J by 5 bases, with 13 bases between them. CDR3 region: CASSSPGSYQPQHF. CDR3 in DNA: TGTGCCAGTAGTTCCCCGGGGAGCTATCAGCCCCAGCATTTT. Looking up the rest from reference TRBV19 and TRBJ1-5 gives the full variable domain: DGGITQSPKYLFRKEGQNVTLSCEQNLNHDAMYWYRQDPGQGLRLIYYSQIVNDFQKGDIAEGYSVSREKKESFPLTVTSAQKNPTAFYLCASSSPGSYQPQHFGDGTRLSIL.

The V gene is TRBV27, the J gene TRBJ2-1; the D is unclear. The ends were cut back, 10 bases at V and 8 bases at J, with 18 bases in the middle. The CDR3 covers 13 residues. In germline, CDR1 is MNHEY, CDR2 SMNVEV (reference sequence). CDR3 sequence reads: CATTSQAFHEQFF. The CDR3 coding sequence is TGTGCCACCACCTCGCAGGCCTTTCATGAGCAGTTCTTC.

The chain recombines TRBV5-6 with TRBJ1-1; no firm D call. CDR1 is SGHDT and CDR2 is YYEEEE in the germline V gene. Trimming removed 0 bases from V and 0 bases from J, with 12 bases in between. This CDR3 has 16 residues. The CDR3 region is CASSLGTDSVNTEAFF. CDR3 nucleotides: TGTGCCAGCAGCTTGGGGACCGACTCGGTGAACACTGAAGCTTTCTTT.

The chain uses TRBV6-2 or TRBV6-3 and TRBJ1-1; D might be TRBD1 (6 bases). Germline values: CDR1 MNHEY, CDR2 SVGEGT. This CDR3 has 11 amino acids. The germline V and J ends were trimmed by 7 bases and 8 bases, with 11 bases remaining between them. CDR3 nucleotides: TGTGCCAGCATGGAGGGGGGGGAAGCTTTCTTT. Protein: CASMEGGEAFF.

The CDR3 here is CASSPAGTQSGELFF. CDR3 bases: TGTGCCAGCAGCCCAGCAGGGACACAGTCCGGGGAGCTGTTTTTT. This rearrangement joins TRBV7-9 to TRBJ2-2; TRBD1 is a possible D gene (6 bases). The CDR3 totals 15 residues. CDR1 and CDR2 from the germline V gene are SEHNR and FQNEAQ (reference sequence). V lost 5 bases to trimming and J lost 6 bases, with 16 bases between them.

This rearrangement joins TRBV29-1 to TRBJ1-1; D not resolved. Germline V CDR1 and CDR2: SQVTM, ANQGSEA. This CDR3 contains 12 residues. V lost 3 bases and J 1 base, leaving 6 bases between the germline ends. The CDR3 loop is CSVDPANTEAFF. CDR3 nucleotide sequence: TGCAGCGTTGATCCCGCGAACACTGAAGCTTTCTTT.

This clonotype was found a few times. This chain uses TRBV12-3 or TRBV12-4 with TRBJ2-7; tentative D call: TRBD1 (6 bases). V dropped 7 bases and J dropped 3 bases, with 16 bases sitting between them. CDR3 length: 14 amino acids. CDR3 DNA: TGTGCCAGCACCGCCGGGACACCAATCTACGAGCAGTACTTC. This codes for CASTAGTPIYEQYF.

This chain uses TRBV3-1 with TRBJ1-3, with D possibly matching TRBD1 (5 bases). Trimming shortened V by 4 bases and J by 2 bases, and 12 bases separated the two germline ends. Germline assignment: CDR1 LGHDT and CDR2 YNNKEL (reference sequence). CDR3 size: 15 residues. The CDR3 region is CASSPRDRAGNTIYF. Here the CDR3 DNA reads TGTGCCAGCAGCCCTCGGGACCGTGCTGGAAACACCATATATTTT.

The chain combines TRBV30 with TRBJ1-1, with D hard to call. Germline lookup yields CDR1 GTSNPN and CDR2 SVGIG (reference sequence). Trimming cost V 5 bases and J 6 bases, with 13 bases left between them. The CDR3 has 12 amino acids. The CDR3, as DNA: TGTGCCTGGGGAGAAGCGATCCCTGAAGCTTTCTTT. It encodes CAWGEAIPEAFF.

The V call is TRBV5-4, the J call TRBJ1-2; D is unclear. CDR1 is SGHNT, CDR2 YYREEE, per germline (reference sequence). Trimming pared 3 bases from V and 5 bases from J, leaving 11 bases between. CDR3 length equals 13 residues. The CDR3 nucleotides are TGTGCCAGCAGCTGGAGGACCGAGTATGGCTACACCTTC. Its protein is CASSWRTEYGYTF.

DNA of the CDR3: TGTGCCAGCAGTGAAGCTGCGGGCACGTCCTACAATGAGCAGTTCTTC. Translating gives CASSEAAGTSYNEQFF. The V and J genes are TRBV2 and TRBJ2-1; D may be TRBD2 (5 bases). The CDR3 contains 16 residues. Germline V CDR1 and CDR2: SNHLY, FYNNEI. Trimming left V 0 bases short and J 1 base short, with 10 bases between.

The chain combines TRBV19 with TRBJ1-5; TRBD1 aligns across 7 bases. Germline trimming cut 6 bases from V and 7 bases from J; bases unmatched to any gene: 15. The CDR3 is made up of 16 amino acids. CDR1 is LNHDA and CDR2 is SQIVND in the germline V gene (reference sequence). The CDR3 DNA reads as TGTGCCAGTAGCGCGACCCGACAGGGATGGTTCCAGCCCCAGCATTTT. It translates to CASSATRQGWFQPQHF.

The rearrangement links TRBV6-1 to TRBJ1-2; 10 bases agree with TRBD1. The V and J ends lost 10 bases and 4 bases, in that order; junction bases with no gene match: 21. This CDR3 region has 18 residues. Germline values: CDR1 MNHNS, CDR2 SASEGT. The CDR3 reads CAIGQGGGDEDTPYGYTF. The CDR3 DNA reads as TGTGCCATCGGACAGGGGGGAGGAGATGAGGACACCCCCTATGGCTACACCTTC.

This clonotype turned up a few times. The chain couples TRBV4-2 to TRBJ1-2; 7 positions match TRBD1. The germline V gene has CDR1 LGHNA and CDR2 YNFKEQ. The CDR3 covers 16 residues. V gave up 0 bases and J gave up 3 bases; unmatched junction bases: 7. CDR3 loop: CASSQDRGNLYYGYTF. The CDR3 bases are TGTGCCAGCAGCCAAGACAGGGGGAATCTCTACTATGGCTACACCTTC.

The chain recombines TRBV30 with TRBJ1-3; D is unclear. The CDR3 spans 13 residues. With 4 bases removed from V and 7 bases from J, the gap between germline ends came to 14 bases. Germline-derived CDR1 and CDR2 are GTSNPN and SVGIG (reference sequence). CDR3 coding DNA: TGTGCCTGGATCGACGACCAGTTGAACACCATATATTTT. Translating gives CAWIDDQLNTIYF.

The chain employs TRBV19 and TRBJ1-1; D remains unclear. The V end was cut by 5 bases, the J end by 5 bases, with 9 bases between. CDR1 is LNHDA, CDR2 SQIVND, per germline (reference sequence). The CDR3 covers 12 residues. CDR3 DNA sequence: TGTGCCAGTAGTCGGGGAGAGACTGAAGCTTTCTTT. This gives the protein CASSRGETEAFF.

The chain is built from TRBV18 and TRBJ2-3; 8 nucleotides agree with TRBD1. In germline, CDR1 is KGHSH, CDR2 LQKENI. The trim removed 5 bases at V and 2 bases at J, leaving 6 bases unmatched. The CDR3 totals 15 residues. CDR3 residues: CASSYRTGPTDTQYF. DNA for the CDR3: TGTGCCAGCTCATACCGGACAGGGCCCACAGATACGCAGTATTTT.

Worth noting for this clonotype: The conserved phenylalanine or tryptophan is not found at the CDR3 terminus, so this likely reflects a read error. The rearrangement joins TRBV6-2 or TRBV6-3 to TRBJ2-7; 11 nucleotides line up with TRBD2. Germline V gene data show CDR1 as MNHEY and CDR2 as SVGEGT. The junction had 3 bases not matched to a gene; V was cut back by 4 bases and J by 1 base. This CDR3 has 15 residues. This CDR3 is CASSFLAGGSYEQYI. In DNA, the CDR3 is TGTGCCAGCAGTTTTCTAGCGGGAGGTTCCTACGAGCAGTACATC.

The rearrangement links TRBV4-1 to TRBJ1-2; 7 bases match TRBD1. The germline CDR1 and CDR2 sequences are MGHRA and YSYEKL. V dropped 2 bases and J dropped 5; count of bases not matched to a gene: 8. This CDR3 has 15 amino acids. The CDR3: CASSQYGQVIYGYTF. The CDR3 nucleotides read TGCGCCAGCAGCCAATATGGACAGGTGATATATGGCTACACCTTC.

The chain links TRBV28 to TRBJ2-1; D tentatively fits TRBD1 or TRBD2 (6 bases each). Germline CDR1 reads MDHEN; CDR2 reads SYDVKM. Trimming cost V 2 bases and J 2 bases, with 19 bases left between them. This CDR3 comprises 18 residues. CDR3 loop: CASSLRVLMGGTYNEQFF. For the CDR3, the DNA is TGTGCCAGCAGTTTAAGGGTGTTGATGGGGGGCACCTACAATGAGCAGTTCTTC.

The chain links TRBV27 to TRBJ1-1; 7 bases are shared with TRBD1. The V and J ends lost 4 bases and 4 bases, in that order; junction bases with no gene match: 3. This CDR3 has 13 residues. CDR1 MNHEY and CDR2 SMNVEV come from the germline V gene (reference sequence). CDR3 region: CASSSGQFTEAFF. The CDR3 DNA sequence: TGTGCCAGCAGTTCGGGACAGTTCACTGAAGCTTTCTTT.

The rearrangement joins TRBV10-3 to TRBJ2-1; D is perhaps TRBD2 (6 bases). The CDR3 is made up of 14 amino acids. V was pared by 8 bases and J by 5 bases, with 16 bases between. Germline V lookup: CDR1 ENHRY, CDR2 SYGVKD. CDR3 nucleotide sequence: TGTGCCATCGGTTCGGGGGATATTAACAATGAGCAGTTCTTC. It yields the protein CAIGSGDINNEQFF.

The V and J genes are TRBV6-5 and TRBJ2-2; D gene ambiguous. This CDR3 has 12 residues. V was shortened by 4 bases and J by 3 bases, with 3 bases between the two germline ends. The germline V gene has CDR1 MNHEY and CDR2 SVGAGI. The CDR3 coding sequence is TGTGCCAGCAGTTTCTACACCGGGGAGCTGTTTTTT. Protein: CASSFYTGELFF.